Shown below are 27 T cell receptor beta chains from a single sample sequenced in a study of blood T cell repertoires in COVID-19. Clones were sequenced by immunoSEQ multiplex PCR, and TCRdb holds only the in-frame ones, with some missing. The data show about 160,000 clones, 79% seen once. The specimen was peripheral blood. These receptors came from a woman in her fifties or sixties with COVID-19, enrolled during active disease.

For the CDR3, the DNA is TGTGCCAGAAGCTTGGAGAGGGACAACAATCAGCCCCAGCATTTT. Residues: CARSLERDNNQPQHF. This chain connects TRBV5-3 to TRBJ1-5; TRBD1 might be the D (6 bases). TRBV5-3 is identified as an open reading frame with a role that is uncertain. The CDR3 is made up of 15 amino acids. V lost 0 bases, J lost 3 bases, and 10 bases lay in between.

This chain uses TRBV13 with TRBJ2-7; D is perhaps TRBD2 (7 bases). The germline V gene encodes CDR1 PRHDT and CDR2 FYEKMQ (reference sequence). Trimming shortened V by 5 bases and J by 3 bases, and 17 bases separated the two germline ends. The CDR3 covers 15 residues. The CDR3 coding sequence is TGTGCCAGCAGCCCGGAAGGGGGGGCGGGCTACGAGCAGTACTTC. Translating it yields CASSPEGGAGYEQYF.

This clone was seen a few times. The V call is TRBV11-2, the J call TRBJ1-5, with a possible D match to TRBD1 (6 bases). The length of the CDR3 is 15 residues. Germline loops: CDR1 SGHAT, CDR2 FQNNGV. V lost 3 bases, J lost 6 bases, and 15 bases lay in between. In DNA, the CDR3 is TGTGCCAGCAGCTTGGGGGGGCAGGGATCTCAGCCCCAGCATTTT. Its protein is CASSLGGQGSQPQHF.

The chain employs TRBV28 and TRBJ1-5, with TRBD1 as a possible D gene (5 bases). Germline CDR1 MDHEN, CDR2 SYDVKM. CDR3 length equals 14 residues. V was clipped by 6 bases and J by 3 bases, with 12 bases between them. DNA for the CDR3: TGTGCCAGCAGGATCCGGGACTCCAATCAGCCCCAGCATTTT. Amino acids: CASRIRDSNQPQHF.

J is TRBJ2-5 and V is TRBV24-1, with 13 bases lining up with TRBD2. The germline gives CDR1 KGHDR, CDR2 SFDVKD. V was clipped by 4 bases and J by 5 bases; unmatched bases: 3. The CDR3 extends over 15 amino acids. For the CDR3, the DNA is TGTGCCACCAGTGACGGGACTAGCGGGACCGAGACCCAGTACTTC. This gives the protein CATSDGTSGTETQYF.

The chain links TRBV27 to TRBJ2-7; possibly TRBD1 for D (5 bases). V was pared by 4 bases and J by 0 bases, with 10 bases between. In germline, CDR1 is MNHEY, CDR2 SMNVEV (reference sequence). This CDR3 is built from 14 residues. Written as DNA, the CDR3 is TGTGCCAGCAGTTCGTACAGGAACTCCTACGAGCAGTACGTC. This codes for CASSSYRNSYEQYV.

The V and J genes are TRBV14 and TRBJ1-1; 8 positions agree with TRBD1. V was pared by 3 bases and J by 5 bases, with 5 bases of the junction left unmatched. The CDR3 spans 14 residues. CDR1 is SGHDN, CDR2 FVKESK, per germline. DNA for the CDR3: TGTGCCAGCAGCCAGATTAACAGGGGGACTGAAGCTTTCTTT. Translated: CASSQINRGTEAFF.

The gene calls are TRBV5-5 and TRBJ1-2; the match to TRBD1 covers 7 bases. This CDR3 region has 17 residues. Losses at the gene ends were 4 bases for V and 3 bases for J; bases not matched to a gene: 15. Germline V gene sequence: CDR1 SGHKS, CDR2 YYEKEE (reference sequence). CDR3 sequence: CASSPSPTGTRHYGYTF. For the CDR3, the DNA is TGTGCCAGCAGCCCATCTCCGACAGGGACCCGTCACTATGGCTACACCTTC.

The chain couples TRBV4-3 to TRBJ1-2, with TRBD1 identical over 7 bases. From germline, CDR1 is LGHNA and CDR2 YSLEER. The CDR3 contains 15 residues. With 2 bases clipped from V and 7 bases from J, the junction kept 10 bases outside the gene matches. CDR3 protein: CASSQTRGGAGGYTF. The CDR3 DNA is TGCGCCAGCAGCCAAACCCGAGGGGGCGCGGGTGGCTACACCTTC.

This chain uses TRBV14 with TRBJ2-1; tentative D call: TRBD1 (5 bases). Trimming stripped 4 bases from V and 2 bases from J, with 18 bases between. Germline-derived CDR1 and CDR2 are SGHDN and FVKESK. There are 17 residues in the CDR3. CDR3 nucleotides: TGTGCCAGCAGCCCCTGGCAGGGCTGGGGCACCTACAATGAGCAGTTCTTC. It is translated as CASSPWQGWGTYNEQFF.

The gene calls are TRBV7-2 and TRBJ1-2; D unclear. Germline loops: CDR1 SGHTA, CDR2 FQGNSA. V lost 5 bases to trimming and J lost 0 bases, with 13 bases between them. There are 15 residues in the CDR3. CDR3 protein: CASSRRKGANYGYTF. CDR3 nucleotides: TGTGCCAGCAGCCGCCGAAAGGGAGCTAACTATGGCTACACCTTC.

The chain joins TRBV12-3 or TRBV12-4 to TRBJ2-7; perhaps TRBD1 as D (5 bases). The CDR3 loop spans 13 amino acids. V lost 1 base and J 3 bases, leaving 7 bases between the germline ends. The CDR3 DNA reads as TGTGCCAGCAGTTTAGGACAGAACTACGAGCAGTACGTC. The encoded protein is CASSLGQNYEQYV.

This clone was counted many times. The chain carries TRBV27 and TRBJ2-3, with TRBD1 matching over 8 bases. V was pared by 4 bases and J by 3 bases, with 6 bases of the junction left unmatched. Germline CDR1 is MNHEY and CDR2 is SMNVEV (reference sequence). The CDR3 length is 15 residues. Here the CDR3 reads CASSWTGRATDTQYF. CDR3 nucleotide sequence: TGTGCCAGCAGTTGGACAGGGAGAGCGACAGATACGCAGTATTTT.

The genes are TRBV28 and TRBJ2-5; 8 bases fit TRBD2. Germline V gives CDR1 MDHEN, CDR2 SYDVKM. The CDR3 runs to 15 residues. V lost 5 bases to trimming and J lost 5 bases; unmatched junction nucleotides: 10. In DNA, the CDR3 is TGTGCCAGCAGTAGACCGGGACTAGGACGGGAGACCCAGTACTTC. Translating it yields CASSRPGLGRETQYF.

The chain joins TRBV28 to TRBJ2-5; maybe TRBD1 (5 bases). The CDR3 runs 14 residues. Germline CDR1 reads MDHEN; CDR2 reads SYDVKM. V lost 5 bases and J 1 base, leaving 11 bases between the germline ends. This CDR3 reads CASSDDSTQETQYF. CDR3 coding DNA: TGTGCCAGCAGTGATGACAGTACCCAAGAGACCCAGTACTTC.

The gene calls are TRBV9 and TRBJ2-7, with D perhaps TRBD2 (5 bases). CDR3 length equals 14 residues. Germline V CDR1 and CDR2: SGDLS, YYNGEE. V gave up 0 bases and J gave up 6 bases, with 13 bases separating them. CDR3 sequence (DNA): TGTGCCAGCAGCGTAGCGGCAGGTCGGGGCGAGCAGTACTTC. This codes for CASSVAAGRGEQYF.

This clone has just a few counts. This CDR3 is CASNGLADNEQFF. DNA of the CDR3: TGTGCCAGCAACGGACTAGCGGACAATGAGCAGTTCTTC. V usage is TRBV7-9 and J usage is TRBJ2-1; 10 bases align to TRBD2. V shed 7 bases and J 5 bases; nucleotides not matched to a gene: 2. Germline CDR1 reads SEHNR; CDR2 reads FQNEAQ (reference sequence). There are 13 residues in the CDR3. The full variable domain, completed using reference TRBV7-9 and TRBJ2-1, is DTGVSQNPRHKITKRGQNVTFRCDPISEHNRLYWYRQTLGQGPEFLTYFQNEAQLEKSRLLSDRFSAERPKGSFSTLEIQRTEQGDSAMYLCASNGLADNEQFFGPGTRLTVL.

This chain connects TRBV28 to TRBJ1-1; 8 bases line up with TRBD1. Germline V gives CDR1 MDHEN, CDR2 SYDVKM. The CDR3 covers 12 residues. V dropped 5 bases and J dropped 10; count of bases not matched to a gene: 6. This chain's CDR3 is CASSRTGLTAFF. The CDR3 nucleotides read TGTGCCAGCAGTCGGACAGGGCTAACAGCTTTCTTT. The whole variable domain, filled in from reference TRBV28 and TRBJ1-1, reads DVKVTQSSRYLVKRTGEKVFLECVQDMDHENMFWYRQDPGLGLRLIYFSYDVKMKEKGDIPEGYSVSREKKERFSLILESASTNQTSMYLCASSRTGLTAFFGQGTRLTVV.

This clone was found once. The chain is built from TRBV19 and TRBJ1-5, with 10 bases matching TRBD1. CDR1 is LNHDA and CDR2 is SQIVND in the germline V gene (reference sequence). The CDR3 is 14 residues long. After removal of 5 bases from V and 5 bases from J, the junction contained 3 bases not matched to a gene. The CDR3, as DNA: TGTGCCAGTAGTCGACAGGGGGCGTATCAGCCCCAGCATTTT. Amino acids: CASSRQGAYQPQHF. Full variable domain (missing parts from reference TRBV19 and TRBJ1-5): DGGITQSPKYLFRKEGQNVTLSCEQNLNHDAMYWYRQDPGQGLRLIYYSQIVNDFQKGDIAEGYSVSREKKESFPLTVTSAQKNPTAFYLCASSRQGAYQPQHFGDGTRLSIL.

This chain uses TRBV5-1 with TRBJ2-3, with TRBD2 identical over 10 bases. The germline gives CDR1 SGHRS, CDR2 YFSETQ. The CDR3 has 16 amino acids. V shed 0 bases, J shed 3 bases, and the junction held 4 bases outside the gene matches. The CDR3 DNA reads TGCGCCAGCAGCTTGGACAGCGGGGGGGCAACAGATACGCAGTATTTT. Translating gives CASSLDSGGATDTQYF.

The CDR3 here is CASSKQGIPLSNLPSPLHF. Here the CDR3 DNA reads TGTGCCAGCAGCAAACAGGGAATTCCGTTATCGAATCTGCCCTCACCCCTCCACTTT. The chain is built from TRBV5-5 and TRBJ1-6; D perhaps matches TRBD1 (6 bases). Trimming took 4 bases from V and 10 from J, leaving 30 bases between them. This CDR3 comprises 19 residues. Germline V gene lookup returns CDR1 SGHKS and CDR2 YYEKEE (reference sequence).

The CDR3 here is CASTTPYRVSNQPQHF. DNA for the CDR3: TGTGCCAGCACCACACCCTACAGGGTAAGCAATCAGCCCCAGCATTTT. This chain uses TRBV28 with TRBJ1-5, with TRBD1 as a possible D gene (6 bases). CDR3 length: 16 amino acids. With 7 bases removed from V and 1 base from J, the gap between germline ends came to 17 bases. Germline CDR1 is MDHEN and CDR2 is SYDVKM.

The table lists this clone with a count of one. V gene TRBV5-1 combines with J gene TRBJ1-1; tentatively, D is TRBD1 (6 bases). Deletions cut 0 bases from V and 0 bases from J, with 18 bases between. Looked up from germline, CDR1 is SGHRS and CDR2 is YFSETQ. The CDR3 loop spans 18 amino acids. CDR3 loop: CASSLEGFQGTLNTEAFF. In nucleotides, the CDR3 is TGCGCCAGCAGCTTGGAAGGTTTCCAGGGGACACTGAACACTGAAGCTTTCTTT.

The genes are TRBV12-5 and TRBJ2-2, with 8 bases lining up with TRBD1. CDR1 and CDR2 from the germline V gene are LGHNT and FRNRAP. The CDR3 is 15 amino acids. Trimming cost V 2 bases and J 6 bases; bases outside gene matches: 5. The CDR3 nucleotides read TGTGCTAGTGGTTTGACGACAGGGGTGGCCGGGGAGCTGTTTTTT. Protein: CASGLTTGVAGELFF.

The J gene is TRBJ1-3, the V gene TRBV27, with TRBD1 matching 9 bases. This CDR3 is 15 amino acids long. Germline CDR1 is MNHEY and CDR2 is SMNVEV (reference sequence). J lost 4 bases, V lost 3 bases, and 4 bases had no gene match. CDR3 residues: CASSLGQGIGNTIYF. In nucleotides, the CDR3 is TGTGCCAGCAGTTTGGGACAGGGCATCGGAAACACCATATATTTT.

This clone was recorded at least ten times. This CDR3 reads CASSEQGADTIYF. For the CDR3, the DNA is TGTGCCAGCAGCGAACAGGGGGCTGACACCATATATTTT. V is TRBV7-9 and J is TRBJ1-3; 9 bases line up with TRBD1. The germline gives CDR1 SEHNR, CDR2 FQNEAQ (reference sequence). The CDR3 contains 13 residues. The junction had 4 bases not matched to a gene; V was cut back by 5 bases and J by 8 bases.

CDR3 protein: CASRGGQGPMWGNQPQHF. CDR3 DNA sequence: TGTGCCAGCAGAGGGGGACAGGGCCCTATGTGGGGCAATCAGCCCCAGCATTTT. The chain employs TRBV2 and TRBJ1-5; 9 bases fit TRBD1. CDR1 is SNHLY, CDR2 FYNNEI, per germline. V was pared by 6 bases and J by 2 bases, with 14 bases of the junction left unmatched. The CDR3 runs 18 residues.